Below, 20 T cell receptor beta chains from the same sample are listed, as sequenced in a study of blood T cell repertoires in COVID-19 (dated by TCRdb to 2018 to 2021). Libraries were prepared through the immunoSEQ multiplex PCR assay. TCRdb took over this immuneACCESS table, retaining in-frame rearrangements with V and J assigned. Such tables are incomplete; in checked studies, under half of the missing clones stem from an unresolved V gene, and the remainder is unexplained. Present in this sample are approximately 470,000 clones, about 85% of which were seen just once. The ten largest clones take up about 0.65% of the sample. The sample taken for sequencing was PBMCs or T cells enriched from blood (not recorded which). Receptors were obtained from a woman between 18 and 29 years old who had recovered from COVID-19.

This rearrangement joins TRBV12-3 or TRBV12-4 to TRBJ1-5; a possible D gene is TRBD1 (5 bases). CDR3 length equals 13 residues. The V end was cut by 8 bases, the J end by 2 bases, with 10 bases between. The CDR3 sequence is CASGWGGNQPQHF. CDR3 DNA: TGTGCCAGCGGGTGGGGGGGCAATCAGCCCCAGCATTTT.

This chain uses TRBV6-5 with TRBJ1-1, with 7 bases aligning to TRBD1. Germline values: CDR1 MNHEY, CDR2 SVGAGI. The CDR3 extends over 15 amino acids. Trimming removed 5 bases from V and 2 bases from J; junction bases left unmatched: 8. CDR3 protein: CASSPRGQNNTEAFF. The CDR3 DNA reads as TGTGCCAGCAGTCCTAGGGGACAGAATAACACTGAAGCTTTCTTT.

V and J are TRBV11-2 and TRBJ2-7; 10 positions agree with TRBD1. The CDR3 has 16 residues. Germline V CDR1 and CDR2: SGHAT, FQNNGV. Losses at the gene ends were 5 bases for V and 2 bases for J; bases not matched to a gene: 9. CDR3 nucleotides: TGTGCCAGCAGCCCCCAGGCGGGACAGGGGACCTACGAGCAGTACTTC. This gives the protein CASSPQAGQGTYEQYF.

The CDR3 is CASSAGGQGDEKLFF. The CDR3 DNA is TGTGCCAGCAGCGCGGGGGGACAGGGGGATGAAAAACTGTTTTTT. The chain is built from TRBV5-4 and TRBJ1-4, with 11 bases identical to TRBD1. There are 15 residues in the CDR3. Germline trimming cut 4 bases from V and 6 bases from J; bases unmatched to any gene: 5. CDR1 is SGHNT and CDR2 is YYREEE in the germline V gene (reference sequence).

The V gene is TRBV6-5, the J gene TRBJ1-2; TRBD1 is a possible D gene (5 bases). Trimming shortened V by 6 bases and J by 12 bases, and 17 bases separated the two germline ends. CDR1 is MNHEY and CDR2 is SVGAGI in the germline V gene. CDR3 length: 12 residues. The chain's CDR3 is CASRDRTRADTF. The CDR3 bases are TGTGCCAGCAGAGACAGAACAAGGGCCGACACCTTC.

The genes are TRBV4-1 and TRBJ2-1; the match to TRBD1 covers 9 bases. The V and J ends lost 2 bases and 7 bases, in that order; junction bases with no gene match: 15. The CDR3 is made up of 18 amino acids. Germline V gives CDR1 MGHRA, CDR2 YSYEKL. The CDR3 is CASSQRDVGTGLRNEQFF. DNA for the CDR3: TGCGCCAGCAGCCAAAGGGACGTAGGGACAGGGCTTAGGAATGAGCAGTTCTTC.

This sequence joins TRBV4-1 and TRBJ1-4; 7 nucleotides align to TRBD1. The V and J ends lost 3 bases and 2 bases, in that order; junction bases with no gene match: 6. This CDR3 has 16 residues. The germline CDR1 and CDR2 sequences are MGHRA and YSYEKL. The chain's CDR3 is CASSHTRGETNEKLFF. Here the CDR3 DNA reads TGCGCCAGCAGCCATACCAGGGGGGAGACTAATGAAAAACTGTTTTTT.

The rearrangement joins TRBV2 to TRBJ1-2; D possibly corresponds to TRBD1 (6 bases). V shed 3 bases and J shed 4 bases, with 15 bases lying between them. The CDR3 length is 15 residues. Germline CDR1 reads SNHLY; CDR2 reads FYNNEI. The CDR3 is CASSEGRGDVYGYTF. CDR3 bases: TGTGCCAGCAGTGAGGGCAGGGGTGATGTCTATGGCTACACCTTC.

This rearrangement joins TRBV28 to TRBJ1-4; D is perhaps TRBD1 (6 bases). The CDR3 has 15 residues. Germline CDR1 is MDHEN and CDR2 is SYDVKM. The V gene lost 6 bases and the J gene lost 0 bases, with 11 bases spanning the gap. The DNA for the CDR3 is TGTGCCAGCAGCGCGGGGGGCACAACTAATGAAAAACTGTTTTTT. It specifies CASSAGGTTNEKLFF.

V gene TRBV11-2 combines with J gene TRBJ2-3; 9 bases are shared with TRBD1. The V gene's germline CDR1 is SGHAT and CDR2 FQNNGV. The CDR3 is 17 residues long. V trimming: 6 bases; J trimming: 1 base; junction bases outside the gene matches: 11. CDR3 region: CASRLIPGQGGTDTQYF. The CDR3 region has the DNA TGTGCCAGCAGGCTAATCCCGGGACAGGGCGGCACAGATACGCAGTATTTT.

The J gene is TRBJ2-1, the V gene TRBV6-6; D is perhaps TRBD2 (5 bases). Germline assignment: CDR1 MNHNY and CDR2 SVGAGI (reference sequence). The CDR3 loop spans 16 amino acids. V was shortened by 6 bases and J by 0 bases, with 15 bases between the two germline ends. The CDR3 DNA reads as TGTGCCAGCAGAAAAAAGACTACGAGCTCCTACAATGAGCAGTTCTTC. As protein: CASRKKTTSSYNEQFF.

The chain recombines TRBV15 with TRBJ1-5; 7 nucleotides match TRBD1. J gave up 5 bases and V 5 bases, and 12 bases lay outside the gene matches. The CDR3 runs 16 residues. Germline V CDR1 and CDR2: LNHNV, YYDKDF (reference sequence). CDR3 nucleotide sequence: TGTGCCACCAGCGGCCGATCGACAGGGCTCGATCAGCCCCAGCATTTT. The encoded protein is CATSGRSTGLDQPQHF.

This clone has only a few counts. This sequence joins TRBV5-1 and TRBJ2-7; possible D gene TRBD1, 5 bases. The germline V and J ends were trimmed by 3 bases and 0 bases, with 16 bases remaining between them. The CDR3 spans 16 residues. CDR1 is SGHRS, CDR2 YFSETQ, per germline. The CDR3 loop reads CASSYDSPSSSYEQYF. The CDR3 DNA sequence: TGCGCCAGCAGCTATGACAGCCCAAGTAGCTCCTACGAGCAGTACTTC.

A word on this clone: Other DNA sequences in this sample translate to the same CDR3. V gene TRBV28 combines with J gene TRBJ2-3; 9 bases agree with TRBD2. Germline lookup yields CDR1 MDHEN and CDR2 SYDVKM. V lost 2 bases and J lost 1; bases outside the gene matches: 1. This CDR3 is 15 amino acids long. CDR3 amino acids: CASSLAGGRTDTQYF. The CDR3 nucleotides read TGTGCCAGCAGTTTAGCGGGGGGGCGCACAGATACGCAGTATTTT.

This sequence joins TRBV10-3 and TRBJ2-1; D possibly corresponds to TRBD1 (5 bases). V lost 3 bases and J 7 bases, leaving 13 bases between the germline ends. The CDR3 is made up of 14 amino acids. Per germline, CDR1 ENHRY and CDR2 SYGVKD. CDR3 DNA: TGTGCCATCAGTGACAGGGTAGGTTCTAATGAGCAGTTCTTC. This sequence encodes CAISDRVGSNEQFF.

The V gene is TRBV18, the J gene TRBJ1-3, with D hard to call. V lost 3 bases and J 0 bases, leaving 9 bases between the germline ends. The length of the CDR3 is 15 residues. CDR1 and CDR2 from the germline V gene are KGHSH and LQKENI. DNA for the CDR3: TGTGCCAGCTCACCGTCCCGTAACTCTGGAAACACCATATATTTT. Protein: CASSPSRNSGNTIYF.

This chain's CDR3 is CAWCGQSTDTQYF. The CDR3 DNA follows: TGTGCCTGGTGCGGCCAGAGCACAGATACGCAGTATTTT. The chain employs TRBV30 and TRBJ2-3; D is ambiguous. CDR3 length: 13 amino acids. With 5 bases removed from V and 0 bases from J, the gap between germline ends came to 9 bases. CDR1 is GTSNPN, CDR2 SVGIG, per germline (reference sequence).

The V and J genes are TRBV30 and TRBJ1-6; a weak D match, TRBD1 (6 bases). Germline V gene data show CDR1 as GTSNPN and CDR2 as SVGIG (reference sequence). The CDR3 runs 14 residues. With 2 bases removed from V and 10 bases from J, the gap between germline ends came to 15 bases. The CDR3 DNA follows: TGTGCCTGGAGTATAAGCGCAGGGGAATCACCCCTCCACTTT. This sequence encodes CAWSISAGESPLHF.

V gene TRBV7-9 combines with J gene TRBJ1-1; D uncertain. Germline assignment: CDR1 SEHNR and CDR2 FQNEAQ (reference sequence). Trimming removed 4 bases at V and 6 bases at J, with 9 bases between. CDR3 length equals 12 residues. The CDR3 DNA follows: TGTGCCAGCAGCTCTGAGGACTCTGAAGCTTTCTTT. Residues: CASSSEDSEAFF.

This chain joins TRBV19 and TRBJ2-3, with unresolved D. The V and J ends lost 8 bases and 4 bases respectively, with 13 bases between them. Germline lookup yields CDR1 LNHDA and CDR2 SQIVND (reference sequence). The CDR3 is made up of 13 amino acids. CDR3 sequence: CASGLRAPDTQYF. CDR3 DNA: TGTGCCAGTGGGCTTCGAGCCCCAGATACGCAGTATTTT.